What follows are 24 T cell receptor beta chains derived from one specimen sequenced in a study of blood T cells in healthy people across ages. It was with a sample-barcoded 5' primer and a J-beta primer mix that a second PCR of about 7 to 12 cycles was run. TCRdb analysed the 5' RACE reads with MiXCR anew, one entry per CDR3 protein. This table holds around 1.5 million distinct CDR3 sequences, 55% to 75% found once. Sequencing was carried out using blood. The origin of the receptors is a man between 18 and 29 years old in good health.

The V call is TRBV4-3, the J call TRBJ2-1, with D uncertain. Germline V gene lookup returns CDR1 LGHNA and CDR2 YSLEER. Trimming cost V 1 base and J 2 bases, with 9 bases left between them. The length of the CDR3 is 15 residues. CDR3: CASSQGRRAYNEQFF. The CDR3 region has the DNA TGCGCCAGCAGCCAAGGACGGCGTGCCTACAATGAGCAGTTCTTC.

CDR3: CASSLDSAGVTEAFF. The CDR3 DNA reads TGTGCCAGCAGTTTAGACAGCGCTGGGGTCACTGAAGCTTTCTTT. The chain is built from TRBV6-5 and TRBJ1-1; D perhaps matches TRBD1 (5 bases). V lost 4 bases and J lost 4, with 16 bases in between. The germline gives CDR1 MNHEY, CDR2 SVGAGI. The CDR3 is 15 residues long.

V is TRBV2 and J is TRBJ1-1; D unclear. Germline CDR1 reads SNHLY; CDR2 reads FYNNEI. V lost 7 bases and J lost 1, with 7 bases in between. The CDR3 spans 12 residues. The CDR3 region is CASIGRNTEAFF. Here the CDR3 DNA reads TGTGCCAGCATCGGACGGAACACTGAAGCTTTCTTT.

The chain joins TRBV7-2 to TRBJ2-3; 8 bases map to TRBD2. Germline CDR1 is SGHTA and CDR2 is FQGNSA. The CDR3 is 16 amino acids. Trimming at V came to 3 bases and at J to 2 bases, leaving 7 bases not matched to a gene. This CDR3 reads CASSFRTSPPTDTQYF. The CDR3 DNA is TGTGCCAGCAGCTTCCGGACTAGCCCACCCACAGATACGCAGTATTTT.

The J gene is TRBJ2-7, the V gene TRBV14; 13 nucleotides line up with TRBD2. Germline assignment: CDR1 SGHDN and CDR2 FVKESK. This CDR3 region has 15 residues. Trimming cost V 3 bases and J 6 bases; bases outside gene matches: 5. DNA for the CDR3: TGTGCCAGCAGCCAGAGGACTAGCGGGAGATCCGAGCAGTACTTC. Residues: CASSQRTSGRSEQYF.

The chain has TRBV7-9 and TRBJ2-7; D not resolved. Between the trimmed V and J ends, which lost 1 base and 7 bases, there was a span of 11 bases. CDR3 size: 13 residues. From germline, CDR1 is SEHNR and CDR2 FQNEAQ (reference sequence). This CDR3 reads CASSLDPRSEQYF. The CDR3 DNA reads TGTGCCAGCAGCTTAGATCCCAGGAGTGAGCAGTACTTC.

The genes are TRBV7-9 and TRBJ2-3; D gene uncertain. The germline V gene has CDR1 SEHNR and CDR2 FQNEAQ (reference sequence). The CDR3 is 14 residues long. The V end lost 5 bases, the J end lost 1 base, and 10 bases lay between the germline ends. CDR3 amino acids: CASSRRSGTDTQYF. The CDR3 DNA sequence: TGTGCCAGCAGCCGCAGATCCGGCACAGATACGCAGTATTTT.

V is TRBV20-1 and J is TRBJ2-7, with 9 bases matching TRBD1. This CDR3 contains 13 residues. With V trimmed by 7 bases and J by 3 bases, 7 bases remained unmatched. From germline, CDR1 is DFQATT and CDR2 SNEGSKA (reference sequence). In DNA form, the CDR3 reads TGCAGTGTCCAGACAGGGGGTTACTACGAGCAGTACTTC. Translated: CSVQTGGYYEQYF.

The rearrangement links TRBV29-1 to TRBJ2-5, with D unclear. Trimming stripped 4 bases from V and 5 bases from J, with 14 bases between. This CDR3 is 13 amino acids long. Germline V gene lookup returns CDR1 SQVTM and CDR2 ANQGSEA. Here the CDR3 DNA reads TGCAGCGTTGGTACGCGCATGGCGGAGACCCAGTACTTC. It yields the protein CSVGTRMAETQYF.

The chain carries TRBV4-2 and TRBJ2-5; D not resolved. The CDR3 covers 15 residues. V shed 3 bases and J shed 5 bases, with 16 bases lying between them. Germline V CDR1 and CDR2: LGHNA, YNFKEQ. For the CDR3, the DNA is TGTGCCAGCAGCCAGCGCGCGAGTCCCGCGGAGACCCAGTACTTC. Protein: CASSQRASPAETQYF.

This clonotype was seen a few times. The rearrangement joins TRBV27 to TRBJ2-3; 13 bases map to TRBD2. Germline V gives CDR1 MNHEY, CDR2 SMNVEV (reference sequence). The V segment lost 5 bases and the J segment 6 bases; nucleotides outside the gene matches: 2. The CDR3 has 14 amino acids. The CDR3 nucleotides are TGTGCCAGCAGTAGGACTAGCGGGAGCGATACGCAGTATTTT. This codes for CASSRTSGSDTQYF.

The J gene is TRBJ2-6, the V gene TRBV4-2; TRBD1 matches 8 bases. Trimming at V came to 3 bases and at J to 2 bases, leaving 18 bases not matched to a gene. The CDR3 loop spans 21 amino acids. From germline, CDR1 is LGHNA and CDR2 YNFKEQ. CDR3 loop: CASSHLGLEDREFPGANVLTF. The CDR3, as DNA: TGTGCCAGCAGCCACCTAGGGCTAGAGGACAGGGAGTTCCCTGGGGCCAACGTCCTGACTTTC.

CDR3 coding DNA: TGCAGTGCCCTCCCCGTAACAGGCTCCTACGAGCAGTACTTC. Translation gives CSALPVTGSYEQYF. This chain links TRBV20-1 with TRBJ2-7, with a weak D call TRBD1 (5 bases). Germline assignment: CDR1 DFQATT and CDR2 SNEGSKA (reference sequence). The CDR3 totals 14 residues. V gave up 6 bases and J gave up 0 bases, with 15 bases separating them.

CDR3 sequence (DNA): TGTGCTAGTGCCGAGACAGGGTACTATAATTCACCCCTCCACTTT. As protein: CASAETGYYNSPLHF. The gene calls are TRBV12-5 and TRBJ1-6, with 7 bases fitting TRBD1. Germline V CDR1 and CDR2: LGHNT, FRNRAP. The CDR3 is made up of 15 amino acids. Trimming took 7 bases from V and 3 from J; bases not matched to a gene: 6.

The chain recombines TRBV15 with TRBJ2-1; D is unclear. The V end was cut by 2 bases, the J end by 8 bases, with 10 bases between. This CDR3 spans 13 amino acids. Germline CDR1 is LNHNV and CDR2 is YYDKDF (reference sequence). The CDR3 loop is CATSRLPQDEQFF. Written as DNA, the CDR3 is TGTGCCACCAGCAGACTGCCCCAGGATGAGCAGTTCTTC.

The chain carries TRBV7-9 and TRBJ2-1; TRBD1 or TRBD2 may be the D gene (5 bases each). V lost 3 bases to trimming and J lost 9 bases, with 18 bases between them. Germline CDR1 reads SEHNR; CDR2 reads FQNEAQ (reference sequence). The CDR3 contains 15 residues. The CDR3 DNA follows: TGTGCCAGCAGCTTGGGGGTGGTCCCGATACGTGAGCAGTTCTTC. It codes for CASSLGVVPIREQFF. The whole variable domain, filled in from reference TRBV7-9 and TRBJ2-1, reads DTGVSQNPRHKITKRGQNVTFRCDPISEHNRLYWYRQTLGQGPEFLTYFQNEAQLEKSRLLSDRFSAERPKGSFSTLEIQRTEQGDSAMYLCASSLGVVPIREQFFGPGTRLTVL.

The chain couples TRBV7-8 to TRBJ2-4; 10 bases fit TRBD1. The DNA end is a closer match to TRBJ2-5, so the J assignment may be wrong. Germline V CDR1 and CDR2: SGHVS, FQNEAQ. The CDR3 is made up of 16 amino acids. In DNA, the CDR3 is TGTGCCAGCAGCTTGCGGGACAGGGGAAGGGATGAGACCCAGTACTTC. Protein sequence: CASSLRDRGRDETQYF.

This clonotype showed up many times. This sequence joins TRBV6-5 and TRBJ2-7, with 9 nucleotides matching TRBD1. Trimming took 2 bases from V and 3 from J; bases not matched to a gene: 2. CDR3 size: 14 residues. The germline V gene encodes CDR1 MNHEY and CDR2 SVGAGI. The chain's CDR3 is CASSYRDRDYEQYF. DNA for the CDR3: TGTGCCAGCAGTTACCGGGACAGGGACTACGAGCAGTACTTC.

CDR3: CASRKGANTGELFF. The CDR3 DNA follows: TGTGCCAGCCGAAAGGGGGCGAACACCGGGGAGCTGTTTTTT. The J gene is TRBJ2-2, the V gene TRBV14; TRBD1 is a possible D gene (6 bases). This CDR3 is 14 amino acids long. V was clipped by 8 bases and J by 0 bases, with 10 bases between them. The V gene's germline CDR1 is SGHDN and CDR2 FVKESK.

This clonotype was observed a handful of times. V gene TRBV6-6 combines with J gene TRBJ1-4, with 8 bases identical to TRBD1. The CDR3 length is 15 residues. Germline V gives CDR1 MNHNY, CDR2 SVGAGI (reference sequence). The V gene end was trimmed by 5 bases and the J gene end by 6 bases; junction bases not matched to a gene: 8. The CDR3 DNA reads TGTGCCAGCAGTCCAGGGACAGGACTCGATGAAAAACTGTTTTTT. Amino acids: CASSPGTGLDEKLFF.

This chain joins TRBV28 and TRBJ2-1; D gene unclear. Trimming cost V 7 bases and J 1 base, with 11 bases left between them. CDR3 size: 14 residues. From germline, CDR1 is MDHEN and CDR2 SYDVKM. The CDR3 DNA follows: TGTGCCAGCATTTCCGGGTGGTCCTACAATGAGCAGTTCTTC. This codes for CASISGWSYNEQFF.

The chain has TRBV15 and TRBJ2-5; possible D gene TRBD2, 5 bases. This CDR3 region has 14 residues. V was pared by 1 base and J by 11 bases, with 17 bases between. CDR1 LNHNV and CDR2 YYDKDF come from the germline V gene (reference sequence). The chain's CDR3 is CATSRGTVGSEQYF. In nucleotides, the CDR3 is TGTGCCACCAGCAGAGGTACGGTTGGGAGTGAGCAGTACTTC.

The chain joins TRBV27 to TRBJ2-1; TRBD2 is a possible D gene (7 bases). Trimming stripped 6 bases from V and 8 bases from J, with 20 bases between. CDR3 length: 15 amino acids. CDR1 is MNHEY, CDR2 SMNVEV, per germline (reference sequence). DNA of the CDR3: TGTGCCAGCAGGACAGTTGGGGGGGCTTCTTATGAGCAGTTCTTC. It translates to CASRTVGGASYEQFF.

This clonotype appeared a single time. V and J are TRBV6-1 and TRBJ2-1; D may be TRBD2 (5 bases). Near its end, the DNA agrees better with TRBJ2-7, so the J call may be wrong. CDR1 is MNHNS, CDR2 SASEGT, per germline. The CDR3 sequence is 18 residues long. The CDR3 DNA is TGTGCCAGCAGTGAGCCGACCCCTACGGAGGCCCTAGAAGACGAGCAGTACTTC. Encoded protein: CASSEPTPTEALEDEQYF.